Sequencing of this T cell receptor beta chain was carried out in a study of T cell clones after liver transplantation. About the study: TCRbeta sequencing after a pre-transplant mixed lymphocyte reaction identified graft-donor-reactive clones, later tracked in post-transplant blood.

Sorting of unstimulated PBMCs yielded separate CD3+CD4+ and CD3+CD8+ fractions. Data came from immunoSEQ multiplex PCR; TCRdb stores just in-frame clones and leaves some out. In the table there are about 20,000 clones, 90% to 95% of which are singletons. This clone was seen just once. Germline values: CDR1 MGHRA, CDR2 YSYEKL. CDR3 length: 12 amino acids. Trimming shortened V by 0 bases and J by 9 bases, and 9 bases separated the two germline ends. This clonotype was obtained from a human patient who received a liver transplant. The graft donor may have contributed some T cells. The specimen comprised CD8+ T cells from blood, sampled about 26 months after liver transplant. The V gene is TRBV4-1, the J gene TRBJ2-7; either TRBD1 or TRBD2 may fit D (5 bases each). This CDR3 is CASSQERGRQYF. CDR3 sequence (DNA): TGCGCCAGCAGCCAAGAGAGGGGCCGGCAGTACTTC.